This T cell receptor beta chain was captured in a study of STAT3 mutations in large granular lymphocyte leukemia (dated by TCRdb to between 2019 and 2020). General notes on the study: In roughly half of the longitudinally sequenced T-LGLL patients, canonical activating STAT3 mutations were detected. One or more immunosuppressive therapy regimens were given to more than half of T-LGLL patients, and hematologic response was seen in about 42% of the treated patients. Serial deep sequencing of TCRbeta CDR3 and STAT3 was performed in patients with T-cell large granular lymphocyte leukemia to reconstruct clonal hierarchy and dynamics. Some 17 representative T-LGLL cases were selected from an initial cohort of some 210 LGL patients for longitudinal TCRbeta and STAT3 sequencing. As controls, the study also included longitudinal sequencing of a couple of patients with natural killer LGL leukemia. Patients were sequenced at 4 time points on average, with the number of samplings per patient ranging from 2 to 8. Broad study findings and their caveats: Because no samples were available when a clone first appeared, clonal expansion was inferred from samplings taken at other points. The linking of therapy response to changes in TCR clonal burden was complicated by variable intervals between samplings and differing treatment regimens. Every T-LGLL patient showed at least one immunodominant TCRbeta clonotype, and about half showed multiple immunodominant subclonotypes. TCR clonotype switching after therapy was seen in about 35% of the 18 patients, with all newly emerging clones being STAT3 wild type. In several patients, dominant TCR clone burden exceeded STAT3 mutant burden, suggesting STAT3 mutation arose secondarily within a pre-expanded clone. Persisting codominant clonotypes in some patients meant a small but highly pathogenic clone may have been missed.

The same DNA, extracted from blood mononuclear cells, served for both TCR sequencing and STAT3 sequencing. TCRbeta libraries were sequenced on an Illumina MiSeq, averaging about 40,773 productive templates per sample. TCRbeta CDR3 libraries were generated with the immunoSEQ assay using multiplex PCR amplification. The original methods were these. Repertoire diversity was computed as previously defined, with values near 0 indicating extremely monoclonal samples. TCRdb mirrors the immuneACCESS table, restricted to in-frame sequences. Some clones are absent from its copies; in checked studies, under half trace to an unresolved V gene, and the reason for the others is unknown. That table supplies the V and J calls and clone size; D and trimming were determined from the DNA. A total of around 29,000 clones appear in this sample, around 86% of them only once. Roughly 12% of the sample goes to the ten largest clones.

On this clone: The antigen it recognizes is unknown. No base qualities exist here, and no much larger clone lies one base off it.

Deletion took 1 base off V and 1 base off J, with a span of 14 bases between the germline ends. The germline V gene encodes CDR1 MGHRA and CDR2 YSYEKL. The CDR3 starts with the cysteine, ends with the phenylalanine, and has 17 residues. The CDR3 DNA has 51 bases and is translated from base 1. Recombination connected TRBV4-1 to TRBJ1-5, with the D gene uncertain. The origin of this receptor is a man aged 55 to 69 with T-cell large granular lymphocyte leukemia. Some clones in this sample may be carry-over from other donors' samples. The age is the age at diagnosis. Sample: peripheral blood mononuclear cells. The CDR3 sequence is CASSQGERSSSNQPQHF. In nucleotide form, the sequence is TGCGCCAGCAGCCAAGGTGAGCGGTCGTCCAGCAATCAGCCCCAGCATTTT.